One sample yielded the 9 T cell receptor beta chains listed below, sequenced in a study of blood T cells in healthy people across ages (dated by TCRdb to the mid-2010s). To prepare the library, 5' RACE was applied. The sequencer listed for this sample is Illumina HiSeq 2500. A second about 7 to 12 cycle PCR used a sample-barcoded 5' primer and a J-beta primer mix. TCRdb cleaned the public reads at Q25 with fastp, built clones with MiXCR and kept in-frame beta chains. Duplicate CDR3 protein sequences are folded into a single record with the most common DNA and genes. The sample profile shows some 930,000 distinct CDR3 sequences; around 29% of them were found once. The ten most abundant clones make up 10% of the sample. The same sample was also studied in work on T cells of mothers and their children.

The source material was blood. These receptors came from a woman aged 40-49 years in good health.

This clonotype was counted ten times or more. V usage is TRBV4-1 and J usage is TRBJ2-5; D perhaps matches TRBD2 (6 bases). The CDR3 has 16 amino acids. Between the trimmed V and J ends, which lost 1 base and 4 bases, there was a span of 16 bases. CDR1 is MGHRA and CDR2 is YSYEKL in the germline V gene. CDR3 residues: CASSQGDLGSPETQYF. CDR3 nucleotide sequence: TGCGCCAGCAGCCAAGGGGACTTAGGTTCCCCAGAGACCCAGTACTTC.

In the case of this clonotype: A much bigger clone sits one base away, suggesting this may be a read error. This chain joins TRBV9 and TRBJ1-2; maybe TRBD1 (5 bases). This CDR3 spans 14 amino acids. Germline values: CDR1 SGDLS, CDR2 YYNGEE. The CDR3 region is CANSVAGGLYGYTF. The CDR3 DNA reads as TGTGCCAACAGCGTAGCCGGGGGTCTCTATGGCTACACCTTC.

This clonotype was seen just once. This chain joins TRBV28 and TRBJ2-4; perhaps TRBD2 as D (7 bases). The CDR3 sequence is 12 residues long. CDR1 and CDR2 (germline): MDHEN, SYDVKM. Deletions cut 10 bases from V and 13 bases from J, with 20 bases between. The CDR3 spells CANWGGASEQYF. CDR3 DNA: TGTGCCAATTGGGGGGGGGCGTCAGAGCAGTACTTC. Full variable domain (rest looked up from reference TRBV28 and TRBJ2-4): DVKVTQSSRYLVKRTGEKVFLECVQDMDHENMFWYRQDPGLGLRLIYFSYDVKMKEKGDIPEGYSVSREKKERFSLILESASTNQTSMYLCANWGGASEQYFGAGTRLSVL.

The CDR3 DNA follows: TGTGCCAGCAGTGAATTTGGGGACAGCGTTACCTCCTACGAGCAGTACTTC. Translated, it gives CASSEFGDSVTSYEQYF. V usage is TRBV2 and J usage is TRBJ2-7; 7 bases agree with TRBD1. Germline V gene sequence: CDR1 SNHLY, CDR2 FYNNEI. The CDR3 spans 17 residues. The J segment lost 0 bases and the V segment lost 2 bases, leaving 10 bases of the junction unmatched.

V is TRBV3-1 and J is TRBJ2-3; D possibly corresponds to TRBD1 (5 bases). The CDR3 extends over 16 amino acids. The germline V gene has CDR1 LGHDT and CDR2 YNNKEL (reference sequence). Trimming took off 1 base at V and 0 bases at J, with 11 bases between the two ends. This chain's CDR3 is CASSQGRGRSTDTQYF. The CDR3 coding sequence is TGTGCCAGCAGCCAAGGAAGGGGAAGAAGCACAGATACGCAGTATTTT.

The chain has TRBV20-1 and TRBJ2-4; no reliable D call. The germline V and J ends were trimmed by 7 bases and 0 bases, with 7 bases remaining between them. The CDR3 length is 12 residues. The germline V gene encodes CDR1 DFQATT and CDR2 SNEGSKA (reference sequence). The CDR3 loop is CSVYVAKNIQYF. In DNA form, the CDR3 reads TGCAGTGTGTATGTAGCCAAAAACATTCAGTACTTC.

This clonotype has just a few counts. The chain combines TRBV9 with TRBJ2-6; no clear D. The germline V gene has CDR1 SGDLS and CDR2 YYNGEE. Trimming took off 4 bases at V and 0 bases at J, with 11 bases between the two ends. The CDR3 extends over 16 amino acids. The CDR3 spells CASSSGWSSGANVLTF. The CDR3 DNA follows: TGTGCCAGCAGCTCAGGTTGGAGCTCTGGGGCCAACGTCCTGACTTTC.

This clonotype has only a few counts. The chain has TRBV6-1 and TRBJ2-3, with TRBD2 matching over 10 bases. CDR3 length: 17 residues. After removal of 2 bases from V and 2 bases from J, the junction contained 7 bases not matched to a gene. CDR1 and CDR2 (germline): MNHNS, SASEGT. The CDR3 loop reads CASSESIAGGTTDTQYF. The CDR3 nucleotides are TGTGCCAGCAGTGAATCGATAGCGGGGGGAACCACAGATACGCAGTATTTT.

This clonotype was seen many times. V and J are TRBV10-3 and TRBJ2-5; D possibly matches TRBD1 or TRBD2 (5 bases each). Germline V gene data show CDR1 as ENHRY and CDR2 as SYGVKD. The length of the CDR3 is 14 residues. With 6 bases removed from V and 3 bases from J, the gap between germline ends came to 14 bases. DNA for the CDR3: TGTGCCATCAGCCCGGGACGGATGAAAGAGACCCAGTACTTC. Amino acid sequence: CAISPGRMKETQYF.